This TCR beta chain was obtained from a study of control samples from healthy donors and cancer patients. Method: immunoSEQ multiplex PCR; TCRdb's copy keeps in-frame clones and lacks some. The sample carries some 79,000 clones, 80% to 95% recorded once. On this clone: Germline and junction disagree at one end, which may indicate a read error.

Germline CDR1 reads SGHTS; CDR2 reads YDEGEE. CDR3 length: 17 residues. Sequenced: PBMCs. This rearrangement joins TRBV5-8 to TRBJ2-2; D perhaps matches TRBD2 (5 bases). The TCR originated in a woman in her thirties or forties with lung cancer. The CDR3 region is CASNLAWEIVNTGELFF. The CDR3 nucleotides read TGTGCCAGCAACTTGGCCTGGGAGATAGTGAACACCGGGGAGCTGTTTTTT.